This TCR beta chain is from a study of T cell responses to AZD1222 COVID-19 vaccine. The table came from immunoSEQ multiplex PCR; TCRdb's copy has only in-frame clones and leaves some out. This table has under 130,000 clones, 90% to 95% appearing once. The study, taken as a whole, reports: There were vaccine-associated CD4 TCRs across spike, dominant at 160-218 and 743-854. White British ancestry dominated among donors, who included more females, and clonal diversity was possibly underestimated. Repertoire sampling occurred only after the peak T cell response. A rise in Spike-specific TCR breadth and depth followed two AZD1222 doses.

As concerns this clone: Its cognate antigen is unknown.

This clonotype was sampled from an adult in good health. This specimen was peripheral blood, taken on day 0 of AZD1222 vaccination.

DNA for the CDR3: TGTGCCAGCAGCTCACAGGGGGCGCGTTACGAGCAGTACTTC. It codes for CASSSQGARYEQYF. The chain links TRBV7-2 to TRBJ2-7, with 9 bases that match TRBD1. The CDR3 spans 14 residues. Germline V lookup: CDR1 SGHTA, CDR2 FQGNSA. V lost 4 bases, J lost 4 bases, and 5 bases stayed unmatched.